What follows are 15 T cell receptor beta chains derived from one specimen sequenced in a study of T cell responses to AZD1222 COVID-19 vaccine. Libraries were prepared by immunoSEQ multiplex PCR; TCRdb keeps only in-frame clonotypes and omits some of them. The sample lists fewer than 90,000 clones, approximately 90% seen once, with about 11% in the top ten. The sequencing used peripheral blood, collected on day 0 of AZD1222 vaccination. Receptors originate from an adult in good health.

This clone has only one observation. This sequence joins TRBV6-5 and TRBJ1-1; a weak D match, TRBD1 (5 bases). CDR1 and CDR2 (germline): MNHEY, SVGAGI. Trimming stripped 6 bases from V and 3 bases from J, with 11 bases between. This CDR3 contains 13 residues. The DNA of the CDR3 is TGTGCCAGCAGCCCCCGAGGGGACACTGAAGCTTTCTTT. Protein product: CASSPRGDTEAFF.

CDR3 residues: CASSERAAYEQYV. The CDR3 DNA sequence: TGTGCCAGCAGTGAAAGGGCAGCCTACGAGCAGTACGTC. V gene TRBV6-1 combines with J gene TRBJ2-7; D call uncertain. This CDR3 is built from 13 residues. Germline CDR1 reads MNHNS; CDR2 reads SASEGT. The V end was cut by 2 bases, the J end by 2 bases, with 7 bases between.

CDR3: CASSIDSGGAYNSPLHF. CDR3 nucleotides: TGTGCCAGTAGTATAGACTCAGGTGGTGCCTATAATTCACCCCTCCACTTT. The rearrangement uses TRBV19 and TRBJ1-6; D gene uncertain. This CDR3 has 17 amino acids. Looked up from germline, CDR1 is LNHDA and CDR2 is SQIVND (reference sequence). Trimming removed 0 bases at V and 2 bases at J, with 11 bases between.

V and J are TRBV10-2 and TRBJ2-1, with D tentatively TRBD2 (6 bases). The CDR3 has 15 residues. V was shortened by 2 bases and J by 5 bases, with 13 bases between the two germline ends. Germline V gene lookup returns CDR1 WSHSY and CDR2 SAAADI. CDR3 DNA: TGCGCCAGCAGTGAGGTTTACGGGAGACACAATGAGCAGTTCTTC. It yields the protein CASSEVYGRHNEQFF.

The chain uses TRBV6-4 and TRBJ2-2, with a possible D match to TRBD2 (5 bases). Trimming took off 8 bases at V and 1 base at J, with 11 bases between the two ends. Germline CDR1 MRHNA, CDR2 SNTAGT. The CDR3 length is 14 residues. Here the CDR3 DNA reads TGTGCCAGCGCTATCGGGGTGAACACCGGGGAGCTGTTTTTT. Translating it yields CASAIGVNTGELFF.

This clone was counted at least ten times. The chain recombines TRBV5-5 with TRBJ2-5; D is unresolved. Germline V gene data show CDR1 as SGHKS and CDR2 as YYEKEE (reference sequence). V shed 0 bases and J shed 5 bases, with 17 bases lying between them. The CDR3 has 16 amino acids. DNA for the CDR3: TGTGCCAGCAGCTTGGAGGGATTCGTTGATCAGGAGACCCAGTACTTC. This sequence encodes CASSLEGFVDQETQYF.

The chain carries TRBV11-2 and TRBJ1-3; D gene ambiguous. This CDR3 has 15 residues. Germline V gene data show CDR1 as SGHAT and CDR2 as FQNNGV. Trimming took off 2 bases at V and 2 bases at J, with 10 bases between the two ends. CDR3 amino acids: CASSLRADAGNTIYF. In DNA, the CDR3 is TGTGCCAGCAGCTTACGAGCAGACGCTGGAAACACCATATATTTT.

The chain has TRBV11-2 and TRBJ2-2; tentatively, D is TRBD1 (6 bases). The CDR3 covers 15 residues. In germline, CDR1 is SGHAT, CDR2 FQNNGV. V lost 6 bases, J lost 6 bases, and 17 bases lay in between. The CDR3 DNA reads TGTGCCAGCAGACCCGGGACATTAATCCCCGGGGAGCTGTTTTTT. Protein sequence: CASRPGTLIPGELFF.

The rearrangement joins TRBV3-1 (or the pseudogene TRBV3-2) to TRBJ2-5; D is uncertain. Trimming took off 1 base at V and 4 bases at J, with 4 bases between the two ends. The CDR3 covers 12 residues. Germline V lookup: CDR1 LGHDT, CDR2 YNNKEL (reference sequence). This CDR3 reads CASSQGLETQYF. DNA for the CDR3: TGTGCCAGCAGCCAAGGTCTAGAGACCCAGTACTTC.

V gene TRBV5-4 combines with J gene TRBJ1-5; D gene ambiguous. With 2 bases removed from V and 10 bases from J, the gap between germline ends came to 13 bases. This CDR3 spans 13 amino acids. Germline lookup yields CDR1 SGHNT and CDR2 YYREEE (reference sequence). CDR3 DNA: TGTGCCAGCAGCTTCTCACCGGGATATCCCCAGCATTTT. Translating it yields CASSFSPGYPQHF.

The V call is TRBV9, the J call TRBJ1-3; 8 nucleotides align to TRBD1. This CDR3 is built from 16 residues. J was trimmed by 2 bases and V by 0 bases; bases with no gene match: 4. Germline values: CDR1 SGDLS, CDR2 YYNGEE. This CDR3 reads CASSVAGTGPGNTIYF. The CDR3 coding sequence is TGTGCCAGCAGCGTAGCTGGGACAGGCCCTGGAAACACCATATATTTT.

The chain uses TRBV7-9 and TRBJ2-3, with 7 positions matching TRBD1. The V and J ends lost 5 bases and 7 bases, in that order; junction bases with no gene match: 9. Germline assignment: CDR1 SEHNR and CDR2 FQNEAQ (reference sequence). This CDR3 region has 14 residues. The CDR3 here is CASSLQGPGNTQYF. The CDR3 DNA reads TGTGCCAGCAGCCTACAGGGGCCTGGAAATACGCAGTATTTT.

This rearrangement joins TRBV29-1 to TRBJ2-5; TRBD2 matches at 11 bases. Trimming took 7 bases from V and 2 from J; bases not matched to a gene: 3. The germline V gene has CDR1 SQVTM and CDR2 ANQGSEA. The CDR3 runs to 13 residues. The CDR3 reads CSGVAGGQETQYF. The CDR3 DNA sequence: TGCAGCGGGGTAGCGGGGGGGCAAGAGACCCAGTACTTC.

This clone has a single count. Here the CDR3 reads CASSLPGWTHEQYF. In DNA, the CDR3 is TGTGCCAGCAGCTTACCAGGGTGGACCCACGAGCAGTACTTC. The genes are TRBV11-2 and TRBJ2-7; TRBD1 is a possible D gene (5 bases). V was pared by 2 bases and J by 5 bases, with 13 bases between. This CDR3 spans 14 amino acids. Germline loops: CDR1 SGHAT, CDR2 FQNNGV.

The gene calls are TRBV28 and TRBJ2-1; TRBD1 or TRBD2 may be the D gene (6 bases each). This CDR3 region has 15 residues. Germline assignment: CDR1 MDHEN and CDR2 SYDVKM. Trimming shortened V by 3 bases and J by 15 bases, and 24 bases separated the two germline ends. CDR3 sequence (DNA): TGTGCCAGCAGTTTTGTCGGGTTGGTAAGGGGGGATCGGTTCTTC. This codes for CASSFVGLVRGDRFF.